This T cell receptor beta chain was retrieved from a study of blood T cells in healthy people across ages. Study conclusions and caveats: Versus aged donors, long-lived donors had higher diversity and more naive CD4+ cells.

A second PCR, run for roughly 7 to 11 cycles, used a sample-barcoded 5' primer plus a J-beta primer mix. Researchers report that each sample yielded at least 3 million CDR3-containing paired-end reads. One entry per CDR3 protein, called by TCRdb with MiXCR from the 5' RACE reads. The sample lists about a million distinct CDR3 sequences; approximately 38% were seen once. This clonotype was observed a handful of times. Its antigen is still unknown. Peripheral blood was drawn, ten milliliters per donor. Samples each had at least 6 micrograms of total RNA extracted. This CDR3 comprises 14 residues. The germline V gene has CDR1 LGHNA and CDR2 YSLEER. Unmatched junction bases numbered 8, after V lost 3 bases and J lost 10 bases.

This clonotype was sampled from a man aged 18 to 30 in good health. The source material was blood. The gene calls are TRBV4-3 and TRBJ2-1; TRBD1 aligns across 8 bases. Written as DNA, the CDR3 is TGCGCCAGCAGCCAGGCGACAGGGGACGGGGAGCAGTTCTTC. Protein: CASSQATGDGEQFF.